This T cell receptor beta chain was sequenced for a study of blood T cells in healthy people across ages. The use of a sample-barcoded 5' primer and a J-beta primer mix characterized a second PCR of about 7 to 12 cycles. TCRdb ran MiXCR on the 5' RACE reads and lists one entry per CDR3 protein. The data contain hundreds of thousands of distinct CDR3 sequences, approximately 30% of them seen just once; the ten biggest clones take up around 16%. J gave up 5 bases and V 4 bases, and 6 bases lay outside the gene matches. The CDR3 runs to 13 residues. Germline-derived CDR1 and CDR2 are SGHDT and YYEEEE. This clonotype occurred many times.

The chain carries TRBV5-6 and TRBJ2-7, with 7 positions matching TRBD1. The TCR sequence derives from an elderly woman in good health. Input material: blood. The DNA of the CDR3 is TGTGCCAGCAGCCCCAGGGGGAAGGACGAGCAGTACTTC. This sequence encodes CASSPRGKDEQYF.